This entry describes one TCR beta chain. This record belongs to a study of blood T cell repertoires in COVID-19. Study-wide background: Sites in the United States, Italy and Spain provided acute and convalescent COVID-19 samples. PBMCs, B-cell-depleted T cells, or T cells provided the cDNA or gDNA that made up the material.

Libraries were prepared by immunoSEQ multiplex PCR; TCRdb keeps only in-frame clonotypes and omits some of them. The sample contains over 200,000 clones, 87% of which appear only once. Participant ages covered 18 to 89 years across about two dozen US areas. Per the germline V gene, CDR1 is SGHDN and CDR2 is FVKESK. With V trimmed by 2 bases and J by 0 bases, 6 bases remained unmatched. This CDR3 has 16 amino acids. The gene calls are TRBV14 and TRBJ1-1; 7 bases fit TRBD1. The TCR sequence derives from a man younger than 45 who had recovered from COVID-19. What was sequenced was PBMCs or T cells enriched from blood (not recorded which). The DNA for the CDR3 is TGTGCCAGCAGCCAACAGACAGGGAACGTGAACACTGAAGCTTTCTTT. It specifies CASSQQTGNVNTEAFF.